Included here is one TCR beta chain sequence, with context. The antigen remains unidentified. This sample is part of a study of cytomegalovirus exposure and HLA in healthy donors. Study findings and constraints: Later work showed greater clonal expansion in HLA-associated TCR beta chains than in equally common others.

Vbeta (60) and Jbeta (13) primers were used in the PCR. Data came from immunoSEQ multiplex PCR; TCRdb stores just in-frame clones and leaves some out. The sample shows 150,000 to 200,000 clones, over 75% of them seen only once. Sequenced sample: PBMCs. The source is a man in his forties or fifties in good health and CMV-seropositive.

The CDR3 protein is CASSSAGALNQPQHF. In DNA, the CDR3 is TGTGCCAGCAGTTCCGCAGGGGCCTTAAATCAGCCCCAGCATTTT. V gene TRBV28 combines with J gene TRBJ1-5; a weak D match, TRBD1 (6 bases). The CDR3 is 15 residues long. The V and J ends lost 4 bases and 4 bases respectively, with 14 bases between them. CDR1 MDHEN and CDR2 SYDVKM come from the germline V gene. Full variable domain (outside the CDR3, taken from reference TRBV28 and TRBJ1-5): DVKVTQSSRYLVKRTGEKVFLECVQDMDHENMFWYRQDPGLGLRLIYFSYDVKMKEKGDIPEGYSVSREKKERFSLILESASTNQTSMYLCASSSAGALNQPQHFGDGTRLSIL.